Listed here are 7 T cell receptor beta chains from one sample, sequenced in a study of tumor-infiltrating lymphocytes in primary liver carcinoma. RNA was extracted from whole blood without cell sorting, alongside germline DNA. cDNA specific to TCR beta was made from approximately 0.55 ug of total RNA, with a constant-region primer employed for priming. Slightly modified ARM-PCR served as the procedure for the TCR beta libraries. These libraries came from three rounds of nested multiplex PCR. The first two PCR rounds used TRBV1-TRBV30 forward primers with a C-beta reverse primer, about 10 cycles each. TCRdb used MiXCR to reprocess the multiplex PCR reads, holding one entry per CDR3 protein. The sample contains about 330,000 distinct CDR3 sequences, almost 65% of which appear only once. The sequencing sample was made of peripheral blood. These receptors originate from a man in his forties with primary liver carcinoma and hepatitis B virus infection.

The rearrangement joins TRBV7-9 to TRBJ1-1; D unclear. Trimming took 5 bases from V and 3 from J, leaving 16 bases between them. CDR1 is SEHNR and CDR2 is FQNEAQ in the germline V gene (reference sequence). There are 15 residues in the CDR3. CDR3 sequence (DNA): TGTGCCAGCAGCCTGGGAATCCTGGGAGACACTGAAGCTTTCTTT. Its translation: CASSLGILGDTEAFF.

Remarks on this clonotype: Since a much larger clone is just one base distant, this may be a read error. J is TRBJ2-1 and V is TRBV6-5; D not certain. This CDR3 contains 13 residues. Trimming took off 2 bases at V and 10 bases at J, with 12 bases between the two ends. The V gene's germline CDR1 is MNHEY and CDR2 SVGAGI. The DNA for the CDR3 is TGTGCCAGCAGTTACACGGGTCCCCGGGAGCAGTTCTTC. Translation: CASSYTGPREQFF.

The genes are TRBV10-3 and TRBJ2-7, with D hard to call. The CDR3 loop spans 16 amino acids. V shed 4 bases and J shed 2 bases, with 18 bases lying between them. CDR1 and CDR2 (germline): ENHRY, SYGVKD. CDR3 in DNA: TGTGCCATCAGTGTTCTCCCGCGGAGACCTCCCTACGAGCAGTACTTC. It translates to CAISVLPRRPPYEQYF.

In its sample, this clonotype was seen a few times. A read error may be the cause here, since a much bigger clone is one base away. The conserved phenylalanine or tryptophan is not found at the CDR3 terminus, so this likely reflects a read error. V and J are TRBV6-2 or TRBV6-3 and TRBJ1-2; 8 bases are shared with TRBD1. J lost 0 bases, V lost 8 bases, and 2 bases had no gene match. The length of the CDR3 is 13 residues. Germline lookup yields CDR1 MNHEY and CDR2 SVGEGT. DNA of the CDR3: TGTGCCAGCGGGGACAGGCCTAACTATGGCTACACCATC. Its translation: CASGDRPNYGYTI.

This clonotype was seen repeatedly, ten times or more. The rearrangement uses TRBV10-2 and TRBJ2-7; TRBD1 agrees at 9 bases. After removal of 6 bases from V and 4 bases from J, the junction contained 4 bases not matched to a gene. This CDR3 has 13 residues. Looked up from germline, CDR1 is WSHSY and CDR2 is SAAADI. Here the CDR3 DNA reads TGCGCCAGCAGCCGGGACAGGGAATACGAGCAGTACTTC. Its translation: CASSRDREYEQYF.

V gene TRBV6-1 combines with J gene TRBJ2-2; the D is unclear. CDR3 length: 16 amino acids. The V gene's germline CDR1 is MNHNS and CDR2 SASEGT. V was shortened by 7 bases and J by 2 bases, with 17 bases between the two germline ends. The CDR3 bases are TGTGCCAGCAACCAGTCTCCTGATACTAACACCGGGGAGCTGTTTTTT. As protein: CASNQSPDTNTGELFF.

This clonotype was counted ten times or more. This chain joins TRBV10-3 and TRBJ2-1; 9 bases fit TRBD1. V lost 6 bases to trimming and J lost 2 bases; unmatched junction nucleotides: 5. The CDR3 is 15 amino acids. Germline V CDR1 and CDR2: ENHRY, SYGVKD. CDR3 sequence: CAISPGQGPYNEQFF. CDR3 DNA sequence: TGTGCCATCAGCCCGGGACAGGGACCCTACAATGAGCAGTTCTTC.